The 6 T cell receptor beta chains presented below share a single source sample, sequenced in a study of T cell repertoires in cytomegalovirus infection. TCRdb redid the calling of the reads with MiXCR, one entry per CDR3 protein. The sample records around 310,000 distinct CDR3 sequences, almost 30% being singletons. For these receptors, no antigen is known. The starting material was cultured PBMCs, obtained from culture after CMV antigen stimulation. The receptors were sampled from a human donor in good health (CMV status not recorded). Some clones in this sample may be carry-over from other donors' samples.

The CDR3 is CASSLSGVLDYEQYF. CDR3 DNA: TGTGCCAGCAGCTTATCCGGGGTCCTGGACTACGAGCAGTACTTC. The chain joins TRBV7-8 to TRBJ2-7; D might be TRBD2 (5 bases). The CDR3 extends over 15 amino acids. Germline assignment: CDR1 SGHVS and CDR2 FQNEAQ. Trimming pared 2 bases from V and 3 bases from J, leaving 14 bases between.

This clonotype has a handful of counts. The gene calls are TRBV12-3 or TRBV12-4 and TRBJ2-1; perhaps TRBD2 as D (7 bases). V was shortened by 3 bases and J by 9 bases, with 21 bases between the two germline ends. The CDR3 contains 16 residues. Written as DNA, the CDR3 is TGTGCCAGCAGTTTGGGGAGGGCTAGGGGGTACGGTGAGCAGTTCTTC. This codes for CASSLGRARGYGEQFF.

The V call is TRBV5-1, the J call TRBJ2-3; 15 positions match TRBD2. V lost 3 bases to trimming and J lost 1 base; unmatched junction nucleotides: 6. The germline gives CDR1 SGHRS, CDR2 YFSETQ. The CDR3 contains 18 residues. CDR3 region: CASSSPGLAGGRTDTQYF. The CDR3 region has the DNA TGCGCCAGCAGCTCCCCGGGACTAGCGGGGGGTCGCACAGATACGCAGTATTTT.

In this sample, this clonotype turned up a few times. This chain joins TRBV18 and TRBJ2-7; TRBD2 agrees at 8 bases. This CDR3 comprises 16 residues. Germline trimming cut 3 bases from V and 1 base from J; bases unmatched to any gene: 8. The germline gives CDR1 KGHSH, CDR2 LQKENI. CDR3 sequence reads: CASSPSGSGASYEQYF. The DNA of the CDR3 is TGTGCCAGCTCACCCTCTGGTAGCGGGGCGTCCTACGAGCAGTACTTC.

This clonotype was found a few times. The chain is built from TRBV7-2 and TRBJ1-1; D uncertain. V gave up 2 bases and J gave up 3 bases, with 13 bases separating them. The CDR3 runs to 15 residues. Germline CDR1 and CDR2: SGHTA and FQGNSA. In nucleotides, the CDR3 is TGTGCCAGCAGCTTATGGACGGGAACGGACACTGAAGCTTTCTTT. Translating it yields CASSLWTGTDTEAFF.

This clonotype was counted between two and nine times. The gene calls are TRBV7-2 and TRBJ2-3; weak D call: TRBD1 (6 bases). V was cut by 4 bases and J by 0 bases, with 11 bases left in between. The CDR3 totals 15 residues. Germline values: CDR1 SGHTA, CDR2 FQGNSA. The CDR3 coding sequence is TGTGCCAGCAGCTCCCAGGGGCGGAGCACAGATACGCAGTATTTT. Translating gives CASSSQGRSTDTQYF.